This T cell receptor beta chain was sequenced during a study of shared clonotypes between healthy human individuals. Whole-study context: The plates for each donor numbered three CD4 naive, three CD4 memory, two CD8 naive and one CD8 memory. Study conclusions and caveats: Naive subsets, compared against memory subsets, generally had larger estimated richness values.

The naive CD8 population came from CD45RO-negative cells selected for CCR7, without terminally differentiated effector memory CD45RA+ cells. Nashville, Tennessee was home to all donors, each a Caucasian adult. Concerning this clone: Its antigen is currently unknown.

The V gene lost 6 bases and the J gene lost 4 bases, with 16 bases spanning the gap. The CDR3 loop spans 14 amino acids. The V gene's germline CDR1 is SGHTS and CDR2 YDEGEE. Using immunoSEQ multiplex PCR, the repertoire was profiled, and TCRdb retains in-frame clones only, with some absent. The sample shows around 2,000,000 clones, over 85% of them seen only once. The source material was naive CD8+ T cells sorted from blood. The J gene is TRBJ1-1, the V gene TRBV5-8; a weak D match, TRBD1 (5 bases). The TCR comes from a young man in good health. CDR3 sequence reads: CASTREGILTEAFF. CDR3 DNA: TGTGCCAGCACCCGGGAGGGGATCCTCACTGAAGCTTTCTTT.